This T cell receptor beta chain was observed in a study of cytomegalovirus exposure and HLA in healthy donors. Study-level points and caveats: Analysis was carried out at a later point, and it linked a missense DCLRE1C variant to TCR beta V- and J-gene trimming.

With regard to this clone: Its antigen is still unknown.

When sampled, the donors appeared nominally healthy, though they likely had unrecorded immune exposures. PCR used 60 Vbeta primers and 13 Jbeta primers. The repertoire was sequenced with immunoSEQ multiplex PCR; TCRdb's copy has only in-frame clones and lacks some. The sample yields 130,000 to 150,000 clones, about 85% seen once. Germline lookup yields CDR1 SGHNT and CDR2 YYREEE (reference sequence). With V trimmed by 3 bases and J by 8 bases, 8 bases remained unmatched. The CDR3 is 14 residues long. The TCR was taken from a female donor in good health and CMV-seronegative. This chain links TRBV5-4 with TRBJ1-3; 7 nucleotides align to TRBD1. Material: PBMCs. CDR3 sequence: CASSWGQSLDTIYF. CDR3 DNA sequence: TGTGCCAGCAGCTGGGGACAGAGCCTGGACACCATATATTTT.